The 10 T cell receptor beta chains presented below share a single source sample, sequenced in a study of CD8+ T cells in alopecia areata. Reverse transcribed after extraction, RNA yielded cDNA as the sequencing template. The repertoire was sequenced with immunoSEQ multiplex PCR; TCRdb's copy has only in-frame clones and lacks some. The table records some 190,000 clones, less than 65% of them present only once. Treatment: oral pan-JAK inhibitor, 5-10 mg twice daily. The sequences come from CD4+ T cells sorted from blood, collected at week 24, from a patient treated with tofacitinib. All receptors come from a human donor with alopecia areata.

This clone turned up a few times. The V gene is TRBV5-1, the J gene TRBJ2-4, with 7 bases fitting TRBD2. The CDR3 totals 16 residues. J gave up 2 bases and V 2 bases, and 7 bases lay outside the gene matches. Germline values: CDR1 SGHRS, CDR2 YFSETQ. The CDR3, as DNA: TGCGCCAGCAGCTTCGGGGGGACTGAGTCCAAAAACATTCAGTACTTC. Translated, it gives CASSFGGTESKNIQYF.

The rearrangement links TRBV29-1 to TRBJ2-7; D is perhaps TRBD1 or TRBD2 (5 bases each). Germline CDR1 is SQVTM and CDR2 is ANQGSEA. This CDR3 contains 12 residues. Trimming took 6 bases from V and 4 from J, leaving 13 bases between them. The CDR3 DNA reads as TGCAGCGTATCGGGGCGGCCTTACGAGCAGTACTTC. Its protein is CSVSGRPYEQYF.

This clone was seen only a few times. CDR3 loop: CASTVSSGGYTF. CDR3 DNA sequence: TGTGCCAGTACTGTGAGTTCGGGCGGCTACACCTTC. The chain carries TRBV19 and TRBJ1-2; D remains unclear. There are 12 residues in the CDR3. V was clipped by 7 bases and J by 8 bases, with 14 bases between them. Germline loops: CDR1 LNHDA, CDR2 SQIVND (reference sequence).

The rearrangement joins TRBV14 to TRBJ2-1; D ambiguous. CDR1 SGHDN and CDR2 FVKESK come from the germline V gene. V was clipped by 3 bases and J by 4 bases, with 1 base between them. The CDR3 covers 11 residues. Written as DNA, the CDR3 is TGTGCCAGCAGCCAGTACAATGAGCAGTTCTTC. It is translated as CASSQYNEQFF.

A few counts support this clone. This chain uses TRBV7-3 with TRBJ2-3, with 7 bases fitting TRBD1. V lost 4 bases, J lost 6 bases, and 10 bases stayed unmatched. Germline-derived CDR1 and CDR2 are SGHTA and FQGTGA. CDR3 length equals 15 residues. This CDR3 reads CASSSIATGKDTQYF. The CDR3 DNA reads as TGTGCCAGCAGCTCAATCGCGACAGGGAAGGATACGCAGTATTTT.

The chain combines TRBV5-4 with TRBJ1-6; TRBD1 aligns across 8 bases. CDR1 and CDR2 from the germline V gene are SGHNT and YYREEE (reference sequence). The V segment lost 0 bases and the J segment 10 bases; nucleotides outside the gene matches: 6. This CDR3 is built from 15 residues. CDR3 nucleotides: TGTGCCAGCAGCTTGGGACAGGGGTGGTTCTCACCCCTCCACTTT. This encodes CASSLGQGWFSPLHF.

The chain combines TRBV7-9 with TRBJ1-2; TRBD1 is a possible D gene (6 bases). The CDR3 spans 13 residues. From germline, CDR1 is SEHNR and CDR2 FQNEAQ (reference sequence). V lost 7 bases, J lost 4 bases, and 13 bases lay in between. The CDR3 region has the DNA TGTGCCAGCACCCCCGGGGGGGCCTATGGCTACACCTTC. Translating it yields CASTPGGAYGYTF.

This chain connects TRBV5-1 to TRBJ1-2, with no clear D. Trimming left V 1 base short and J 2 bases short, with 9 bases between. CDR3 size: 14 residues. Germline CDR1 SGHRS, CDR2 YFSETQ. The CDR3 reads CASSLRTGNYGYTF. CDR3 sequence (DNA): TGCGCCAGCAGCTTGAGGACGGGAAACTATGGCTACACCTTC.

This clone was seen just once. This chain links TRBV5-6 with TRBJ2-5; D gene ambiguous. Germline V gene sequence: CDR1 SGHDT, CDR2 YYEEEE. Between the trimmed V and J ends, which lost 3 bases and 4 bases, there was a span of 13 bases. This CDR3 is built from 14 residues. The CDR3: CASSSQGLGETQYF. The CDR3 DNA is TGTGCCAGCAGCTCCCAAGGGTTGGGAGAGACCCAGTACTTC.

This sequence joins TRBV30 and TRBJ2-7, with 14 bases matching TRBD2. The CDR3 loop spans 15 amino acids. The V segment lost 3 bases and the J segment 9 bases; nucleotides outside the gene matches: 10. The V gene's germline CDR1 is GTSNPN and CDR2 SVGIG (reference sequence). The CDR3 nucleotides are TGTGCCTGGAGCCCCCGACTAGCGGGGGGGGAGGGGCAGTACTTC. Amino acid sequence: CAWSPRLAGGEGQYF.